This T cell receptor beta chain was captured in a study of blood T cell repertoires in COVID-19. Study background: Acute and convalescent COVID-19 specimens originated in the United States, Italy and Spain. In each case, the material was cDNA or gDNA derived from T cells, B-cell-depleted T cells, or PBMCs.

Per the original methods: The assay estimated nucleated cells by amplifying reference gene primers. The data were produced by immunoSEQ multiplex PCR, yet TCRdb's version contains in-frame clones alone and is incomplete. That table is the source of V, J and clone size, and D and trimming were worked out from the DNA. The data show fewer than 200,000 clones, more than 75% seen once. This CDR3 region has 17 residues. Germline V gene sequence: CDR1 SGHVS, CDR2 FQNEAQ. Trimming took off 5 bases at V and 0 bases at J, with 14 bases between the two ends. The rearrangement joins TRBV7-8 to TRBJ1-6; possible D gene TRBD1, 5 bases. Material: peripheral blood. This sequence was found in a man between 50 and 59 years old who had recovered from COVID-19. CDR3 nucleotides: TGTGCCAGCAGCCCAGGGCGATCGTCCTCCTATAATTCACCCCTCCACTTT. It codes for CASSPGRSSSYNSPLHF.